Given below is one T cell receptor (beta chain) in context. Germline V gives CDR1 DFQATT, CDR2 SNEGSKA (reference sequence). The CDR3 extends over 13 amino acids. V was trimmed by 3 bases and J by 8 bases, leaving 14 bases between them. The source of the sample is a study of T-cell memory formation after mild COVID-19. Using its own MiXCR run on the 5' RACE reads, TCRdb lists one record per CDR3 protein. The sample lists fewer than 350,000 distinct CDR3 sequences; around 15% were seen once. This chain connects TRBV20-1 to TRBJ2-1; D remains unclear. What was sequenced was PBMCs or a T cell subset sorted from them (not recorded which). This clonotype was sampled from a man younger than 35 who had mild COVID-19 (a few samples of this study predate the infection). Cell type and time point are not known. DNA of the CDR3: TGCAGTGCTAGCGAGGCACCAAGAGATGAGCAGTTCTTC. Encoded protein: CSASEAPRDEQFF.